The source of this T cell receptor beta chain is a study of cytomegalovirus exposure and HLA in healthy donors. General study findings and limits: Diagnosis of cytomegalovirus status made by the classifier reportedly showed high specificity and sensitivity. A later analysis revealed that TCR association rates differed between HLA loci, peaking at DRB1 and bottoming out at HLA-C. In vitro checks showed that a few CMV-associated chains really do target CMV antigens.

PCR primers comprised 60 Vbeta and 13 Jbeta primers. Some clones are missing from TCRdb's copy, which holds only in-frame ones; the method was immunoSEQ multiplex PCR. The sample lists roughly 170,000 clones, under 90% occurring once. This clone was counted between two and nine times. Its antigen is not known. Mismatch with germline at one junction end may stem from a read error. From germline, CDR1 is SSHAT and CDR2 FNYEAQ (reference sequence). The CDR3 is 15 residues long. The sequence was obtained from a man younger than 35 in good health and CMV-seronegative. The V call is TRBV7-7, the J call TRBJ2-5; tentatively, D is TRBD1 (6 bases). Input material: PBMCs. This CDR3 is CASSLEGRGQETQYF. CDR3 coding DNA: TGTGCTAGCAGCTTAGAAGGCAGGGGCCAAGAGACCCAGTACTTC.